A selection of T cell receptor beta chains follows, all from one sample in a study of cytomegalovirus exposure and HLA in healthy donors. TCRdb's table, derived via immunoSEQ multiplex PCR, lists solely in-frame clones and lacks some. In the table there are roughly 300,000 clones, around nine tenths of which are singletons. The specimen sequenced was PBMCs. These receptors originate from a woman aged 18 to 35 in good health and CMV-seronegative. Each CDR3 is given with its conserved first and last residue. D genes are given only for firm matches. Clone size is stated in some rows and not others, as once, few, many or a class when expanded.

length	J	D	size	V	DNA	CDR3
13	TRBJ2-7	.	once	TRBV2	TGTGCCACAACAGGGATCAGCTCCTACGAGCAGTACTTC	CATTGISSYEQYF
17	TRBJ2-1	TRBD1	.	TRBV12-5	TGTGCTAGTGGTCCCCGCCCAGGGACAGGGGGTAACAATGAGCAGTTCTTC	CASGPRPGTGGNNEQFF
11	TRBJ2-5	.	.	TRBV27	TGTGCCAGCAGTACCGGAGAGACCCAGTACTTC	CASSTGETQYF
14	TRBJ1-2	TRBD1	.	TRBV6-5	TGTGCCAGCAGATCAAACCAGGGGGCGCTTGGCTACACCTTC	CASRSNQGALGYTF
17	TRBJ2-1	.	once	TRBV10-3	TGTGCCATCAGTGAATTAGGTCGGGCAGGGAAATACAATGAGCAGTTCTTC	CAISELGRAGKYNEQFF
16	TRBJ1-1	.	.	TRBV27	TGTGCCAGCAGAGCTCAGGGTTTTGGTATGAACACTGAAGCTTTCTTT	CASRAQGFGMNTEAFF
13	TRBJ1-6	.	.	TRBV19	TGTGCCAGTAGTATCCAACTTAATTCACCCCTCCACTTT	CASSIQLNSPLHF
15	TRBJ1-6	TRBD1	once	TRBV25-1	TGTGCCAGCAGTAGCCCGACAGGGGGAAGTTCACCCCTCCACTTT	CASSSPTGGSSPLHF
15	TRBJ1-5	.	.	TRBV19	TGTGCCAGTAGTCCGAGGGGGTTTGGGGGTCAGCCCCAGCATTTT	CASSPRGFGGQPQHF
11	TRBJ1-5	.	.	TRBV19	TGTGCCAGTACCTCGAGGGAGCCCCAGCATTTT	CASTSREPQHF
14	TRBJ2-1	TRBD1	.	TRBV7-9	TGTGCCAGCAGCTTAGTTCAGGGGGTAAATGAGCAGTTCTTC	CASSLVQGVNEQFF
13	TRBJ2-7	.	few	TRBV14	TGTGCCAGCAGGGAGGTTCTTTTCTACGAGCAGTACTTC	CASREVLFYEQYF
18	TRBJ1-5	.	many	TRBV30	TGTGCCTGGAGTGTAAGAACCCAGGGTGGATATAGCAATCAGCCCCAGCATTTT	CAWSVRTQGGYSNQPQHF
14	TRBJ2-7	TRBD2	.	TRBV28	TGTGCCAGCAGTTTAGGAGGGGAGGGCGTCGAGCAGTACTTC	CASSLGGEGVEQYF
20	TRBJ2-6	TRBD1	.	TRBV28	TGTGCCAGCAGCCCTACAACACCCGGGACAGGGGGCTCTGGGGCCAACGTCCTGACTTTC	CASSPTTPGTGGSGANVLTF
14	TRBJ2-1	.	.	TRBV27	TGTGCCAGCAGTTTATTGACTAGTGGTGGCGAGCAGTTCTTC	CASSLLTSGGEQFF
15	TRBJ1-5	.	.	TRBV27	TGTGCCAGCAAACCGAGACAGGAGACCAATCAGCCCCAGCATTTT	CASKPRQETNQPQHF
15	TRBJ2-1	TRBD1	.	TRBV7-9	TGTGCCAGCAGGTACACAGGGGGCACCTACAATGAGCAGTTCTTC	CASRYTGGTYNEQFF
17	TRBJ1-6	TRBD1	.	TRBV7-9	TGTGCCAGCAGCCTTCGACAGGGGAACACCTATAATTCACCCCTCCACTTT	CASSLRQGNTYNSPLHF
14	TRBJ1-3	.	.	TRBV11-2	TGTGCCAGCAGCTTAGCGGGCTCTGGAAACACCATATATTTT	CASSLAGSGNTIYF
14	TRBJ1-6	.	once	TRBV5-1	TGCGCCAGCAGCTTGGACAGCACAGGAGCACCCCTCCACTTT	CASSLDSTGAPLHF
15	TRBJ1-4	.	.	TRBV15	TGTGCCACCAGCACCACCGGACAGCCTAATGAAAAACTGTTTTTT	CATSTTGQPNEKLFF
15	TRBJ2-2	TRBD2	.	TRBV28	TGTGCCAGCAGTGCTAGCGGGGAGAACACCGGGGAGCTGTTTTTT	CASSASGENTGELFF
20	TRBJ1-1	.	.	TRBV28	TGTGCCAGCAGTTTTGTCGACGAAGTTCGGGACACTCCGCTCTACACTGAAGCTTTCTTT	CASSFVDEVRDTPLYTEAFF
15	TRBJ2-7	TRBD1	.	TRBV5-1	TGCGCCAGCAGCTTTTGGACAGGGGACTCCTACGAGCAGTACTTC	CASSFWTGDSYEQYF
14	TRBJ2-1	.	few	TRBV30	TGTGCCTGGAGCCGGAACAAGGAGGGGAATGAGCAGTTCTTC	CAWSRNKEGNEQFF
11	TRBJ2-7	.	.	TRBV5-1	TGCGCCAGCAGCTTCAAATACGAGCAGTACTTC	CASSFKYEQYF
15	TRBJ1-6	.	.	TRBV27	TGTGCCAGCAGTTTTCAGGGCTCCTATAATTCACCCCTCCACTTT	CASSFQGSYNSPLHF
14	TRBJ1-5	.	.	TRBV28	TGTGCCAGCAGACCAGGGGTGGGCAATCAGCCCCAGCATTTT	CASRPGVGNQPQHF
17	TRBJ2-2	TRBD2	.	TRBV9	TGTGCCAGCAGCGTACCAGCGGGAGGGCCGCTTACCGGGGAGCTGTTTTTT	CASSVPAGGPLTGELFF
13	TRBJ2-4	.	many	TRBV27	TGTGCCAGCAGTTTTAGCGGTGGGCCAATTCAGTACTTC	CASSFSGGPIQYF
13	TRBJ1-6	.	.	TRBV9	TGTGCCAGCAGCGTAGGAGAAAATTCACCCCTCCACTTT	CASSVGENSPLHF
12	TRBJ1-1	.	.	TRBV6-1	TGTGCCAGCAGGGAACGACAGGCCGAAGCTTTCTTT	CASRERQAEAFF
13	TRBJ2-7	.	.	TRBV27	TGTGCCAGCAGTTGGGCAGCCTCCTACGAGCAGTACTTC	CASSWAASYEQYF
16	TRBJ2-7	TRBD2	.	TRBV15	TGTGCCACCAGCAGAGATAGTGGGGGGGTCTCCTACGAGCAGTACTTC	CATSRDSGGVSYEQYF
15	TRBJ2-1	.	.	TRBV9	TGTGCCAGCAGCTTAGGGGTCGGAGGCTACAATGAGCAGTTCTTC	CASSLGVGGYNEQFF
17	TRBJ2-3	TRBD2	.	TRBV4-1	TGCGCCAGCAGTTTCAGCCCCGGAGCGGGAGCGGAAGATACGCAGTATTTT	CASSFSPGAGAEDTQYF
13	TRBJ2-7	TRBD1	.	TRBV6-6	TGTGCCAGCAGACAAAGGGGGCTAGGCGAGCAGTACTTC	CASRQRGLGEQYF
16	TRBJ2-7	TRBD2	.	TRBV5-1	TGCGCCAGCAGCTTGGACGCCGGGACTAGCGGCTACGAGCAGTACTTC	CASSLDAGTSGYEQYF
14	TRBJ1-5	.	once	TRBV5-6	TGTGCCAGCACCTTATGGGGGGGGTTCCAGCCCCAGCATTTT	CASTLWGGFQPQHF
15	TRBJ1-2	TRBD1	.	TRBV7-3	TGTGCCAGCAGCAGAGACCCGGGACAGAGCTATGGCTACACCTTC	CASSRDPGQSYGYTF
14	TRBJ1-2	.	.	TRBV28	TGTGCCAGCAGACGTACCGGGCGGGTCTATGGCTACACCTTC	CASRRTGRVYGYTF
16	TRBJ2-5	.	.	TRBV5-6	TGTGCCAGCAGCTCCCTATGGGGACTCAATCAAGAGACCCAGTACTTC	CASSSLWGLNQETQYF
15	TRBJ2-7	TRBD1	.	TRBV18	TGTGCCAGCTCACCATTAGGGGACAGCTCCTACGAGCAGTACTTC	CASSPLGDSSYEQYF
16	TRBJ2-1	.	.	TRBV15	TGTGCCACCAGCAGAGATTTGGCTAGCTTTACGAATGAGCAGTTCTTC	CATSRDLASFTNEQFF
12	TRBJ2-3	.	.	TRBV2	TGTGCCAGCAGGGGGCGCGTGGATACGCAGTATTTT	CASRGRVDTQYF
14	TRBJ2-3	.	few	TRBV15	TGTGCCACCAGCAGAGTTGACTTAACAGATACGCAGTATTTT	CATSRVDLTDTQYF
14	TRBJ2-1	.	.	TRBV2	TGTGCCAGCAGAGATGCCGGGGGATACAATGAGCAGTTCTTC	CASRDAGGYNEQFF
16	TRBJ2-1	TRBD2	.	TRBV7-9	TGTGCCAGCAGCTTATATGGCGGGAGACCCTACAATGAGCAGTTCTTC	CASSLYGGRPYNEQFF
14	TRBJ2-3	TRBD1	.	TRBV6-5	TGTGCCAGCAAATCGGACAGGTTAAGAGATACGCAGTATTTT	CASKSDRLRDTQYF
16	TRBJ1-6	.	.	TRBV9	TGTGCCAGCAGCGGGGGGGGGTTGTCCTATAATTCACCCCTCCACTTT	CASSGGGLSYNSPLHF
18	TRBJ1-1	.	.	TRBV6-1	TGTGCCAGCAGTGAAGCGGGTCTTGCGGGGGGGATGAACACTGAAGCTTTCTTT	CASSEAGLAGGMNTEAFF
15	TRBJ2-5	TRBD2	.	TRBV4-2	TGTGCCAGCAGCCAAGATGGACTAGCGGAAGAGACCCAGTACTTC	CASSQDGLAEETQYF
11	TRBJ2-5	.	.	TRBV5-1	TGCGCCAGCAGCTTGCAGGGCCCCCAGTACTTC	CASSLQGPQYF
17	TRBJ1-2	.	.	TRBV28	TGTGCCAGCAGATCGACAGGAGCCAGGAAGACTAACTATGGCTACACCTTC	CASRSTGARKTNYGYTF
16	TRBJ1-2	TRBD1	.	TRBV11-2	TGTGCCAGCAGCTCCACCCAAGACAGGGAAGGCTATGGCTACACCTTC	CASSSTQDREGYGYTF
13	TRBJ1-1	.	.	TRBV19	TGTGCCCTGGGGAGCCACGGTAACACTGAAGCTTTCTTT	CALGSHGNTEAFF
14	TRBJ1-5	.	once	TRBV19	TGTGCCAGTAGTATCGGGCAGGGGATTCCGCCCCAGCATTTT	CASSIGQGIPPQHF
12	TRBJ1-1	.	.	TRBV11-2	TGTGCCAGCAGCCTCGTCGGCGGTGAAGCTTTCTTT	CASSLVGGEAFF